This T cell receptor beta chain was found in a study of T cell responses to AZD1222 COVID-19 vaccine. Note on this clone: Its antigen is unknown.

Findings of the study overall: Repertoire sampling happened only post peak T cell response.

The data were produced by immunoSEQ multiplex PCR, yet TCRdb's version contains in-frame clones alone and is incomplete. The table shows approximately 73,000 clones, with about 82% occurring only once. The V and J ends lost 5 bases and 1 base respectively, with 11 bases between them. The germline V gene encodes CDR1 SGHAT and CDR2 FQDESV (reference sequence). The CDR3 length is 14 residues. The gene calls are TRBV11-1 and TRBJ1-1; D not certain. The sequence came from an adult in good health. The sequencing used peripheral blood, collected on day 0 of AZD1222 vaccination. Here the CDR3 DNA reads TGTGCCAGCAGCGATCGGACGAAGAACACTGAAGCTTTCTTT. Translated: CASSDRTKNTEAFF.